These T cell receptor beta chains were read from a single sample in a study of blood T cell repertoires in COVID-19. The protocol was immunoSEQ multiplex PCR, while the TCRdb copy is restricted to in-frame clones and leaves out a portion. The sample contains 180,000 or so clones, under 85% of which appear only once. The sample taken for sequencing was peripheral blood. The receptors here all came from an elderly woman with acute or convalescent COVID-19. Each CDR3 is given without its conserved first and last residue.

TRBV12-3/TRBV12-4	TRBJ1-2	ASSPGVNYGYT
TRBV5-1	TRBJ1-1	ASSPTGGGNTEAF
TRBV10-3	TRBJ2-1	AISDLGDEGEQF
TRBV6-2/TRBV6-3	TRBJ2-1	ASSPRSYEQF
TRBV5-1	TRBJ2-7	ASSFSGNEQY
TRBV6-5	TRBJ1-1	ASTSGGTEAF
TRBV7-9	TRBJ1-2	ASSLGTVDGYT
TRBV3-1/TRBV3-2	TRBJ1-3	ASSQHRGLGNTIY
TRBV19	TRBJ2-5	ASSTGTGAGETQY
TRBV5-1	TRBJ2-3	ASSSGQSTDTQY
TRBV30	TRBJ2-3	AGATSGRAGTDTQY
TRBV20-1	TRBJ2-7	SASRGYEQY
TRBV12-3/TRBV12-4	TRBJ2-5	ASSPGLAGAQY
TRBV19	TRBJ2-7	ATVSGDRVNEQY
TRBV15	TRBJ1-5	ATSRASGHSNQPQH
TRBV19	TRBJ2-1	ASSRLAGGVITEQF
TRBV5-1	TRBJ2-1	ASIAGPQSHEQF
TRBV5-6	TRBJ1-5	ASSLRGPSNQPQH
TRBV7-2	TRBJ2-3	ASSLGVDTQY
TRBV6-5	TRBJ1-2	ASSRDSNYGYT
TRBV4-1	TRBJ2-1	ASSSLAGGGVEQF
TRBV5-6	TRBJ1-6	ASSFDGQGLSPLH
TRBV5-1	TRBJ1-2	ASSPTTTGTGGRGYT
TRBV7-8	TRBJ2-3	ASSLSGLNTDTQY
TRBV9	TRBJ1-2	ASSVTRTANYGYT
TRBV6-2/TRBV6-3	TRBJ2-7	ASSLNSYEQY
TRBV12-3/TRBV12-4	TRBJ1-3	ASSRTTDTIY
TRBV11-2	TRBJ1-6	ASSLVGFRHRQPNSPLH
TRBV9	TRBJ2-3	ASSYDSGTQY
TRBV29-1	TRBJ1-2	SVDRNYGYT
TRBV6-5	TRBJ2-3	ASGRDSRTDTQY
TRBV7-7	TRBJ2-2	ASSPRLPGELF
TRBV20-1	TRBJ2-7	SASAPRGGSYEQY
TRBV7-2	TRBJ2-1	ASRAGRGPSSYNEQF
TRBV30	TRBJ1-2	AWRLGGGNYGYT
TRBV18	TRBJ2-1	ASSPRGVGVNEQF
TRBV6-5	TRBJ1-2	ASSLTRGSGYT
TRBV30	TRBJ1-4	AWSVRRQHEKLF